Each of the 9 T cell receptor beta chains below was sequenced from the same sample in a study of cytomegalovirus exposure and HLA in healthy donors. The PCR employed 60 Vbeta primers together with 13 Jbeta primers. TCRdb keeps only in-frame clones here, not all; method: immunoSEQ multiplex PCR. The repertoire has 140,000 or so clones, about 61% of them found once; the top ten carry approximately 1.7%. What was sequenced was PBMCs. The receptors were sampled from a male donor in good health and CMV-seronegative.

The chain is built from TRBV7-3 and TRBJ2-1, with TRBD2 identical over 9 bases. Trimming removed 5 bases from V and 6 bases from J; junction bases left unmatched: 11. The CDR3 contains 16 residues. Germline loops: CDR1 SGHTA, CDR2 FQGTGA. The CDR3 coding sequence is TGTGCCAGCAGCATTTTAGCGGGGGATTTCTCCAATGAGCAGTTCTTC. It encodes CASSILAGDFSNEQFF.

CDR3 region: CSVGQDADTEAFF. CDR3 coding DNA: TGCAGCGTCGGACAGGACGCCGACACTGAAGCTTTCTTT. The rearrangement joins TRBV29-1 to TRBJ1-1; 7 bases match TRBD1. Germline V gives CDR1 SQVTM, CDR2 ANQGSEA. The V segment lost 6 bases and the J segment 3 bases; nucleotides outside the gene matches: 7. The CDR3 is made up of 13 amino acids.

V and J are TRBV5-6 and TRBJ1-1, with TRBD1 as a possible D gene (6 bases). CDR1 is SGHDT, CDR2 YYEEEE, per germline. CDR3 size: 16 residues. Between the trimmed V and J ends, which lost 6 bases and 6 bases, there was a span of 24 bases. CDR3 coding DNA: TGTGCCAGCACCTTACAACTCAGGGGTTTTAGGGCTGAAGCTTTCTTT. It codes for CASTLQLRGFRAEAFF.

This rearrangement joins TRBV4-1 to TRBJ1-6, with 7 nucleotides matching TRBD1. There are 17 residues in the CDR3. V lost 4 bases to trimming and J lost 0 bases; unmatched junction nucleotides: 6. CDR1 and CDR2 from the germline V gene are MGHRA and YSYEKL. The CDR3 nucleotides are TGCGCCAGCAGCCCCCTGACAGGGAGCTCCTATAATTCACCCCTCCACTTT. Its translation is CASSPLTGSSYNSPLHF.

The V and J genes are TRBV7-2 and TRBJ2-1; TRBD2 agrees at 9 bases. The V gene end was trimmed by 5 bases and the J gene end by 6 bases; junction bases not matched to a gene: 14. The germline V gene encodes CDR1 SGHTA and CDR2 FQGNSA. The CDR3 totals 17 residues. CDR3 bases: TGTGCCAGCAGCCCCGGGGTAGATGGCGGGGGGGCCAATGAGCAGTTCTTC. This translates into CASSPGVDGGGANEQFF.

The chain uses TRBV29-1 and TRBJ2-2, with 7 bases identical to TRBD2. Germline-derived CDR1 and CDR2 are SQVTM and ANQGSEA. There are 14 residues in the CDR3. The V and J ends lost 6 bases and 0 bases, in that order; junction bases with no gene match: 4. CDR3 loop: CSVRGTTNTGELFF. As DNA, the CDR3 is TGCAGCGTCCGTGGGACTACGAACACCGGGGAGCTGTTTTTT.

The chain joins TRBV5-1 to TRBJ2-6; D is ambiguous. The CDR3 runs to 13 residues. Trimming removed 6 bases from V and 0 bases from J, with 4 bases in between. Germline V gene data show CDR1 as SGHRS and CDR2 as YFSETQ. Here the CDR3 DNA reads TGCGCCAGCACCATCTCTGGGGCCAACGTCCTGACTTTC. It specifies CASTISGANVLTF. The full variable domain, its missing parts supplied by reference TRBV5-1 and TRBJ2-6, is KAGVTQTPRYLIKTRGQQVTLSCSPISGHRSVSWYQQTPGQGLQFLFEYFSETQRNKGNFPGRFSGRQFSNSRSEMNVSTLELGDSALYLCASTISGANVLTFGAGSRLTVL.

The J gene is TRBJ2-7, the V gene TRBV9; 8 nucleotides line up with TRBD2. J lost 3 bases, V lost 1 base, and 6 bases had no gene match. The germline gives CDR1 SGDLS, CDR2 YYNGEE. There are 15 residues in the CDR3. DNA for the CDR3: TGTGCCAGCAGCGTAACCCCCGGGGGGGGCTACGAGCAGTACTTC. It yields the protein CASSVTPGGGYEQYF.

This clone was seen a single time. The chain is built from TRBV4-1 and TRBJ1-2; 7 bases fit TRBD1. CDR3 length equals 14 residues. Germline lookup yields CDR1 MGHRA and CDR2 YSYEKL. Trimming at V came to 4 bases and at J to 4 bases, leaving 6 bases not matched to a gene. CDR3 sequence: CASSRTGGGYGYTF. The DNA for the CDR3 is TGCGCCAGCAGCCGGACAGGCGGCGGCTATGGCTACACCTTC.